These 2 T cell receptor beta chains were sequenced from one sample in a study of PD-1 blockade in classical Hodgkin lymphoma. TCRdb keeps only in-frame clones here, not all; method: immunoSEQ multiplex PCR. This repertoire shows roughly 81,000 clones, around 90% found once; its top ten account for around 2.4%. Every patient experienced relapse after autologous stem cell transplantation, and brentuximab vedotin exposure varied. The starting material was peripheral blood mononuclear cells (PBMCs), obtained before the second cycle of nivolumab. All receptors come from a human donor with classical Hodgkin lymphoma.

The V call is TRBV14, the J call TRBJ2-7; D is uncertain. Germline loops: CDR1 SGHDN, CDR2 FVKESK. The ends were cut back, 5 bases at V and 5 bases at J, with 10 bases in the middle. CDR3 size: 12 residues. CDR3 in amino acids: CASSKFDHEQYF. Written as DNA, the CDR3 is TGTGCCAGCAGCAAGTTCGACCACGAGCAGTACTTC.

The chain combines TRBV6-5 with TRBJ2-1; no firm D call. Germline V gene lookup returns CDR1 MNHEY and CDR2 SVGAGI. CDR3 length: 14 residues. Trimming shortened V by 0 bases and J by 0 bases, and 3 bases separated the two germline ends. Written as DNA, the CDR3 is TGTGCCAGCAGTTACTCGAGCTCCTACAATGAGCAGTTCTTC. It specifies CASSYSSSYNEQFF.